The 2 T cell receptor beta chains reported below all come from one sample, sequenced in a study of blood T cell repertoires in COVID-19. This table comes from immunoSEQ multiplex PCR, and its TCRdb copy is limited to in-frame clones, with some not included. The sample consists of roughly 150,000 clones, 80% to 90% of them appearing once. The material sequenced was peripheral blood. The receptors were gathered from a woman aged 40 to 55 with acute or convalescent COVID-19.

The rearrangement uses TRBV19 and TRBJ2-2; 7 bases are shared with TRBD1. V was pared by 6 bases and J by 5 bases, with 12 bases of the junction left unmatched. Germline V gene sequence: CDR1 LNHDA, CDR2 SQIVND (reference sequence). The CDR3 sequence is 16 residues long. CDR3 nucleotide sequence: TGTGCCAGTAGGATTACCACGGGACAGAGGACCGGGGAGCTGTTTTTT. Translation gives CASRITTGQRTGELFF.

V usage is TRBV24-1 and J usage is TRBJ2-1, with a weak D call TRBD1 (6 bases). Germline values: CDR1 KGHDR, CDR2 SFDVKD. The length of the CDR3 is 17 residues. Trimming took off 0 bases at V and 0 bases at J, with 11 bases between the two ends. The CDR3 protein is CATSDLIGGSSYNEQFF. The DNA for the CDR3 is TGTGCCACCAGTGATTTGATAGGGGGAAGCTCCTACAATGAGCAGTTCTTC.